This entry describes one T cell receptor beta chain. Its antigen remains unidentified. Base quality data are lacking; no much larger clone is found one base away. The data are from a study of OX40 agonist ivuxolimab in advanced cancers. General notes on the study: Ivuxolimab, which targeted the costimulatory receptor OX40 (CD134), was an agonistic, fully human IgG2 monoclonal antibody. Intravenous ivuxolimab was administered to patients every 2 weeks at six dose levels: 0.01, 0.1, 0.3, 1.5, 3 and 10 mg/kg. Of the approximately 50 dose-escalation patients, hepatocellular carcinoma was present in about 19, melanoma in approximately 15, renal cell carcinoma in 9 and head and neck cancer in 9. The dose-escalation cohort was around 83% male with a mean age of about 58 years, ranging from roughly 20 to 85. Patients were allowed to have had prior anti-PD-1, anti-PD-L1 or anti-CTLA-4 therapy, and more than 30% of the dose-escalation patients had previously received checkpoint inhibitors. Three dose-escalation patients achieved partial responses, one with hepatocellular carcinoma and two with cutaneous melanoma. Peripheral TCRbeta sequencing aimed to test whether ivuxolimab altered TCR sequence diversity and caused clonal T-cell expansion. The paper reports the monotherapy dose-escalation portion (N = 52 patients) of the phase I ivuxolimab trial.

Patients with autoimmune disease history or receiving systemic immunosuppression were excluded from the trial. Peripheral blood for TCR sequencing was collected from all dose cohorts at baseline, on cycle 4 day 1, and on cycle 7 day 1. Samples came from an open-label, multicenter, first-in-human phase I dose-escalation trial of ivuxolimab. Adults with locally advanced or metastatic melanoma, renal cell carcinoma, hepatocellular carcinoma or head and neck squamous cell carcinoma were enrolled in the trial. Before TCR sequencing, CD4+ T cells and CD8+ T cells from peripheral blood were sorted into separate populations. Genomic DNA was extracted from sorted cells for sequencing of the TCRbeta CDR3 region. The immunoSEQ Assay was used to sequence the TCRbeta CDR3 regions. The source is immuneACCESS, and TCRdb retained only in-frame sequences with V and J called. Part of the clones is not carried over; for the studies checked, unresolved V genes explain less than half of this, and the remainder is unexplained. The sample table records some 72,000 clones; approximately 84% of these occur just once. The biggest ten clones account for around 0.49% of the sample.

Deletion took 0 bases off V and 1 base off J, with a span of 14 bases between the germline ends. Inclusive of the bounding cysteine and phenylalanine, the CDR3 is 16 residues long. Just the 48-base CDR3 DNA is kept, in frame starting at base 1. The germline V gene provides CDR1 SGHRS and CDR2 YFSETQ. What the work shows at the level of the full study, not this receptor alone: On average, CD8+ T cells showed more expanded clones than CD4+ T cells after ivuxolimab. Low levels of normalized T-cell clonal expansion were also seen in some patients who did not respond. At doses from 0.1 to 3.0 mg/kg, clonal expansion was seen in both CD4+ and CD8+ blood T cells between baseline and week 6. In partial responders in the 0.1-3.0 mg/kg groups, normalized peripheral clonal expansion was found to be among the lowest, especially among CD8+ T cells. The antigen specificity of the peripheral T cells that underwent clonal expansion was not determined.

The sequencing here drew on CD4+ or CD8+ T cells sorted from blood, taken in a trial of the OX40 agonist ivuxolimab. The chain employs TRBV5-1 and TRBJ2-7; a tentative D match to TRBD1 spans 7 bases. This TCR was sampled from an adult with an advanced solid tumor such as melanoma, head and neck, liver or kidney cancer. Here the CDR3 is given as CASSLGGTAISYEQYF. The DNA is TGCGCCAGCAGCTTGGGCGGGACAGCTATATCCTACGAGCAGTACTTC.